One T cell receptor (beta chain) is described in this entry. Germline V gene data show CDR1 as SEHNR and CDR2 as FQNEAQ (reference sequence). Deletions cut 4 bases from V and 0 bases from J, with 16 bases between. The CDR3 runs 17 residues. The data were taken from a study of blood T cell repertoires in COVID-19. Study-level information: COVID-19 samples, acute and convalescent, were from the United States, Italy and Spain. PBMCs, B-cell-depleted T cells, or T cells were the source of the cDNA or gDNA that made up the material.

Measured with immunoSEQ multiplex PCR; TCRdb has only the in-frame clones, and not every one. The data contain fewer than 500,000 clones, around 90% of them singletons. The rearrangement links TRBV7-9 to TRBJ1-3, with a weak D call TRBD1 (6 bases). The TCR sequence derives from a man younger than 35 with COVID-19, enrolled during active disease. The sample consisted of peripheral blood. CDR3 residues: CASSSGERTLSGNTIYF. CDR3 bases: TGTGCCAGCAGCTCAGGGGAAAGAACTCTCTCTGGAAACACCATATATTTT.